These 21 T cell receptor beta chains came from one sample sequenced in a study of cytomegalovirus exposure and HLA in healthy donors. 13 Jbeta primers and 60 Vbeta primers were used for the PCR. Clones were sequenced by immunoSEQ multiplex PCR, and TCRdb holds only the in-frame ones, with some missing. Of 130,000 to 150,000 clones listed, approximately 80% are singletons. Material for sequencing was PBMCs. Every receptor here comes from a woman younger than 35 in good health and CMV-seropositive.

V and J are TRBV5-6 and TRBJ2-1; D is unclear. With 2 bases removed from V and 3 bases from J, the gap between germline ends came to 12 bases. Per the germline V gene, CDR1 is SGHDT and CDR2 is YYEEEE. CDR3 length: 15 residues. CDR3 coding DNA: TGTGCCAGCAGCTTTGGAGCGACGAACTACAATGAGCAGTTCTTC. It translates to CASSFGATNYNEQFF.

The V and J genes are TRBV7-9 and TRBJ1-4; 7 bases agree with TRBD1. Germline V gene data show CDR1 as SEHNR and CDR2 as FQNEAQ (reference sequence). The CDR3 covers 16 residues. Losses at the gene ends were 1 base for V and 4 bases for J; bases not matched to a gene: 6. CDR3 amino acids: CASSLGETGSNEKLFF. The CDR3 DNA reads TGTGCCAGCAGCTTAGGGGAGACAGGGAGTAATGAAAAACTGTTTTTT.

The sample holds a few counts of this clone. The chain has TRBV15 and TRBJ2-2, with TRBD1 matching 10 bases. The CDR3 loop spans 15 amino acids. V lost 4 bases and J lost 3; bases outside the gene matches: 2. The germline gives CDR1 LNHNV, CDR2 YYDKDF (reference sequence). The CDR3 here is CATSTGTGDTGELFF. The CDR3 coding sequence is TGTGCCACCAGCACCGGGACAGGGGACACCGGGGAGCTGTTTTTT.

The chain uses TRBV6-5 and TRBJ1-1; 8 bases agree with TRBD1. The CDR3 length is 15 residues. Germline V gives CDR1 MNHEY, CDR2 SVGAGI. The ends lost 0 bases at V and 4 bases at J; junction bases unmatched: 4. The CDR3 loop reads CASSYSRRGLTEAFF. CDR3 DNA sequence: TGTGCCAGCAGTTACTCCCGCAGGGGGCTCACTGAAGCTTTCTTT.

The chain joins TRBV27 to TRBJ2-3; 9 nucleotides match TRBD1. This CDR3 has 14 amino acids. Germline assignment: CDR1 MNHEY and CDR2 SMNVEV (reference sequence). With 5 bases clipped from V and 10 bases from J, the junction kept 10 bases outside the gene matches. CDR3 sequence: CASSILYRGRAQYF. The CDR3 DNA is TGTGCCAGCAGTATACTCTACAGGGGGCGGGCGCAGTATTTT.

The DNA for the CDR3 is TGTGCCAGCAGTGATGCGGGTGGTAGAAACTCACCCCTCCACTTT. Translating it yields CASSDAGGRNSPLHF. The gene calls are TRBV25-1 and TRBJ1-6, with D hard to call. This CDR3 is built from 15 residues. Germline loops: CDR1 MGHDK, CDR2 SYGVNS. The V end lost 3 bases, the J end lost 10 bases, and 16 bases lay between the germline ends.

J is TRBJ2-5 and V is TRBV2, with 7 nucleotides matching TRBD1. CDR3 size: 14 residues. In germline, CDR1 is SNHLY, CDR2 FYNNEI. J lost 4 bases, V lost 6 bases, and 8 bases had no gene match. The CDR3: CASSLGQITETQYF. Here the CDR3 DNA reads TGTGCCAGCAGCCTGGGACAGATCACAGAGACCCAGTACTTC. Full variable domain (rest looked up from reference TRBV2 and TRBJ2-5): EPEVTQTPSHQVTQMGQEVILRCVPISNHLYFYWYRQILGQKVEFLVSFYNNEISEKSEIFDDQFSVERPDGSNFTLKIRSTKLEDSAMYFCASSLGQITETQYFGPGTRLLVL.

The V call is TRBV5-6, the J call TRBJ2-3; 9 nucleotides agree with TRBD1. CDR1 and CDR2 from the germline V gene are SGHDT and YYEEEE. After removal of 3 bases from V and 1 base from J, the junction contained 0 bases not matched to a gene. This CDR3 has 14 residues. DNA for the CDR3: TGTGCCAGCAGCTGGACAGGGGGCACAGATACGCAGTATTTT. As protein: CASSWTGGTDTQYF.

This clone has only one observation. V usage is TRBV11-2 and J usage is TRBJ2-3, with 10 bases fitting TRBD2. The CDR3 contains 16 residues. V shed 5 bases, J shed 1 base, and the junction held 6 bases outside the gene matches. Germline CDR1 is SGHAT and CDR2 is FQNNGV. The CDR3 loop is CASSPRTSGGTDTQYF. The CDR3 DNA reads TGTGCCAGCAGCCCCAGGACTAGCGGAGGCACAGATACGCAGTATTTT.

This clone is a singleton in its sample. V gene TRBV6-1 combines with J gene TRBJ2-3; 14 bases align to TRBD2. V dropped 8 bases and J dropped 5; count of bases not matched to a gene: 6. This CDR3 is built from 15 residues. From germline, CDR1 is MNHNS and CDR2 SASEGT. CDR3 bases: TGTGCCAGCGCGACTAGCGGGGGGGCCTTAGATACGCAGTATTTT. The encoded protein is CASATSGGALDTQYF.

The chain recombines TRBV7-6 with TRBJ1-1; D is undetermined. Trimming pared 2 bases from V and 1 base from J, leaving 8 bases between. CDR3 length: 14 residues. The germline gives CDR1 SGHVS, CDR2 FNYEAQ. In DNA, the CDR3 is TGTGCCAGCAGCTTACCGTGGCCGAACACTGAAGCTTTCTTT. Its translation: CASSLPWPNTEAFF.

The V gene is TRBV18, the J gene TRBJ2-7; D perhaps matches TRBD1 (6 bases). V was clipped by 3 bases and J by 2 bases, with 11 bases between them. Germline V gives CDR1 KGHSH, CDR2 LQKENI. The length of the CDR3 is 14 residues. CDR3 loop: CASSPPTGPYEQYF. CDR3 nucleotides: TGTGCCAGCTCACCGCCGACAGGACCCTACGAGCAGTACTTC.

This clone came up once. The chain carries TRBV4-1 and TRBJ2-7; a possible D gene is TRBD1 (5 bases). The CDR3 extends over 14 amino acids. CDR1 is MGHRA, CDR2 YSYEKL, per germline. Trimming pared 3 bases from V and 2 bases from J, leaving 11 bases between. In DNA, the CDR3 is TGCGCCAGCAGCCAGGGGCGAGGAGCCTACGAGCAGTACTTC. It is translated as CASSQGRGAYEQYF.

The chain carries TRBV10-3 and TRBJ2-5; 8 nucleotides align to TRBD2. V shed 1 base, J shed 0 bases, and the junction held 10 bases outside the gene matches. This CDR3 comprises 18 residues. Germline loops: CDR1 ENHRY, CDR2 SYGVKD. CDR3 bases: TGTGCCATCAGTGAGTACGTTTGGCGGGGGGACCACCAAGAGACCCAGTACTTC. This translates into CAISEYVWRGDHQETQYF.

This sequence joins TRBV4-1 and TRBJ2-4; no clear D. The CDR3 loop spans 16 amino acids. Germline assignment: CDR1 MGHRA and CDR2 YSYEKL. V was clipped by 0 bases and J by 2 bases, with 11 bases between them. CDR3 sequence (DNA): TGCGCCAGCAGCCAAGAACCAGCGATTACCAAAAACATTCAGTACTTC. This sequence encodes CASSQEPAITKNIQYF.

The chain recombines TRBV5-5 with TRBJ1-2, with D unclear. The CDR3 runs 14 residues. V was shortened by 0 bases and J by 2 bases, with 8 bases between the two germline ends. Germline-derived CDR1 and CDR2 are SGHKS and YYEKEE (reference sequence). The CDR3, as DNA: TGTGCCAGCAGCTTGGGGGCCGAGAACTATGGCTACACCTTC. Residues: CASSLGAENYGYTF.

This clone occurred a few times. The V gene is TRBV15, the J gene TRBJ2-3; D perhaps matches TRBD1 (6 bases). CDR3 length: 15 amino acids. V shed 3 bases and J shed 1 base, with 11 bases lying between them. Per germline, CDR1 LNHNV and CDR2 YYDKDF (reference sequence). The CDR3 DNA sequence: TGTGCCACCAGCAGTCAGGGGCAGGGCACAGATACGCAGTATTTT. Protein product: CATSSQGQGTDTQYF.

The chain is built from TRBV11-2 and TRBJ1-1; possible D gene TRBD1, 5 bases. The CDR3 is 14 amino acids. Germline CDR1 and CDR2: SGHAT and FQNNGV. V lost 5 bases to trimming and J lost 4 bases, with 14 bases between them. For the CDR3, the DNA is TGTGCCAGCAGCCCTTTCCGGGGGTCCACTGAAGCTTTCTTT. Its protein is CASSPFRGSTEAFF.

The J gene is TRBJ1-1, the V gene TRBV4-1; 8 nucleotides agree with TRBD1. V gave up 2 bases and J gave up 7 bases; unmatched junction bases: 12. The CDR3 sequence is 16 residues long. Germline V gene sequence: CDR1 MGHRA, CDR2 YSYEKL. CDR3 loop: CASSQSIGQGASEAFF. The CDR3, as DNA: TGCGCCAGCAGCCAATCTATCGGGCAGGGGGCGAGTGAAGCTTTCTTT.

This CDR3 is CSVAGTANPYEQYF. Written as DNA, the CDR3 is TGCAGCGTCGCCGGGACAGCTAACCCCTACGAGCAGTACTTC. The chain links TRBV29-1 to TRBJ2-7, with TRBD1 matching 7 bases. The CDR3 is 14 residues long. Trimming cost V 6 bases and J 2 bases; bases outside gene matches: 10. Germline CDR1 is SQVTM and CDR2 is ANQGSEA.

This chain joins TRBV19 and TRBJ1-4; no definite D call. Germline assignment: CDR1 LNHDA and CDR2 SQIVND (reference sequence). The CDR3 is made up of 13 amino acids. Deletions cut 9 bases from V and 1 base from J, with 9 bases between. CDR3 bases: TGTGCCAGCTCGCGGAGAACTAATGAAAAACTGTTTTTT. Amino acids: CASSRRTNEKLFF.